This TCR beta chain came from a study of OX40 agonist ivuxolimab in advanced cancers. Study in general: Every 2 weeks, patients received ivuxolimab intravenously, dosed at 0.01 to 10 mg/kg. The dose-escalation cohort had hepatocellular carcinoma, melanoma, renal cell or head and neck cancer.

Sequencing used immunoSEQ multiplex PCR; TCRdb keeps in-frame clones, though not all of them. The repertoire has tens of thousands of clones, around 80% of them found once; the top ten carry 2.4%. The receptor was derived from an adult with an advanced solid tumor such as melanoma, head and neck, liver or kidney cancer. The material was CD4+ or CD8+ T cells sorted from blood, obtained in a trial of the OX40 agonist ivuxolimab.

Here the CDR3 reads CASSFRVGLAGVTPYEQYF. CDR3 DNA sequence: TGTGCCAGCAGCTTCCGAGTGGGACTAGCGGGAGTTACCCCCTACGAGCAGTACTTC. The chain has TRBV7-3 and TRBJ2-5, with TRBD2 matching 14 bases. The end of the DNA fits TRBJ2-7 better, so the J call may be wrong. CDR1 is SGHTA and CDR2 is FQGTGA in the germline V gene. This CDR3 comprises 19 residues.